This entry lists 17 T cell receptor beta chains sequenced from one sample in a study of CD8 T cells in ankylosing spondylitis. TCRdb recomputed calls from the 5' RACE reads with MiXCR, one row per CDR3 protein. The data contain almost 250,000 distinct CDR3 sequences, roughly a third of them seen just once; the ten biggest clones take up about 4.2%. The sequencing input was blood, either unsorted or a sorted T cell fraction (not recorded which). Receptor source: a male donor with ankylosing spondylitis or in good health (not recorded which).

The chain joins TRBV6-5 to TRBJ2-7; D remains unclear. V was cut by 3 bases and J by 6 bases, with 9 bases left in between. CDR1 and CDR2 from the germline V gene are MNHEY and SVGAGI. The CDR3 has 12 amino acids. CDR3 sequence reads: CASSYTTGEQYF. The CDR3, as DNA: TGTGCCAGCAGTTATACGACGGGCGAGCAGTACTTC.

The CDR3 DNA is TGTGCCAGCAGTTTAACAAGTCTAGTCGAGCAGTACTTC. Translation gives CASSLTSLVEQYF. The rearrangement joins TRBV12-3 or TRBV12-4 to TRBJ2-7; D unresolved. V lost 2 bases to trimming and J lost 6 bases, with 11 bases between them. This CDR3 is built from 13 residues.

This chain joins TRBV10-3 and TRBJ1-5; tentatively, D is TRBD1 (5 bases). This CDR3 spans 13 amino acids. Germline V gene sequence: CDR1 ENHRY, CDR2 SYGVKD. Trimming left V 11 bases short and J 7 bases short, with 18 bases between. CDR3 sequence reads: CALPPRARQPQHF. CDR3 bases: TGTGCCCTCCCCCCCAGGGCTCGACAGCCCCAGCATTTT.

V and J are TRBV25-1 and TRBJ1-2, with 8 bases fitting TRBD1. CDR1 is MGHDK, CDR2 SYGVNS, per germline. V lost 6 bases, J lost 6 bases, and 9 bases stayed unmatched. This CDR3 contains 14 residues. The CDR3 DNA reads TGTGCCAGCAGCGAGGCAGGGGGCAAGGATGGCTACACCTTC. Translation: CASSEAGGKDGYTF.

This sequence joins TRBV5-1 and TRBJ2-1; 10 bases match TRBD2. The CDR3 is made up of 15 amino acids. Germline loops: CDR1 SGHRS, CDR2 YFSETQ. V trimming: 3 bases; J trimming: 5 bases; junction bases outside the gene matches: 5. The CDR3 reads CASSSGTSVNNEQFF. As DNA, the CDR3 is TGCGCCAGCAGCTCCGGGACTAGCGTTAACAATGAGCAGTTCTTC.

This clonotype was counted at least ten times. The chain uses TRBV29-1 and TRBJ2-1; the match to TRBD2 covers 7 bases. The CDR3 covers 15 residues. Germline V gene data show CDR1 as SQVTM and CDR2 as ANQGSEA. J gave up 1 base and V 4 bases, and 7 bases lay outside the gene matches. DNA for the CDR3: TGCAGCGTTGGGTCCGCGGGGGTGTCCTACAATGAGCAGTTCTTC. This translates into CSVGSAGVSYNEQFF.

The CDR3 sequence is CASSFGSGIQETQYF. The CDR3 DNA follows: TGTGCCAGCAGTTTTGGTAGCGGGATACAAGAGACCCAGTACTTC. J is TRBJ2-5 and V is TRBV12-3 or TRBV12-4; 8 nucleotides align to TRBD2. CDR3 size: 15 residues. With V trimmed by 3 bases and J by 2 bases, 5 bases remained unmatched.

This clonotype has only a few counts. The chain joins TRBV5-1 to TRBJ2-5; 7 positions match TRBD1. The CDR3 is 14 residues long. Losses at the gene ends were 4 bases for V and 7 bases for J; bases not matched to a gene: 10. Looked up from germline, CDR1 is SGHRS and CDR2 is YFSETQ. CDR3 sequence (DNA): TGCGCCAGCAGCAAAAACAGGGGTGAAGGGACCCAGTACTTC. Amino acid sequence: CASSKNRGEGTQYF.

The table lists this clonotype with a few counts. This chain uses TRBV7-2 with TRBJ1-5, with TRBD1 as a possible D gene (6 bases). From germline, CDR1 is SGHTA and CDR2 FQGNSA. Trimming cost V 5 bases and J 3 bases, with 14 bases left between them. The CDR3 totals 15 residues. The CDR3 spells CASSPQDRNNQPQHF. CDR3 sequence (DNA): TGTGCCAGCAGCCCCCAGGACAGAAACAATCAGCCCCAGCATTTT.

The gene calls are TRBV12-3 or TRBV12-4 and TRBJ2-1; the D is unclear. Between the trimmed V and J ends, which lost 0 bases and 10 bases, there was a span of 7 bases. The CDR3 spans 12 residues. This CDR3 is CASSLALAEQFF. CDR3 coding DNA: TGTGCCAGCAGTTTAGCCCTGGCCGAGCAGTTCTTC.

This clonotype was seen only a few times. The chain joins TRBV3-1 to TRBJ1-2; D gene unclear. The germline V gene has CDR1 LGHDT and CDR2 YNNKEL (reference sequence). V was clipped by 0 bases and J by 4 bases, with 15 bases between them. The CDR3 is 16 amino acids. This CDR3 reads CASSQELGRAGYGYTF. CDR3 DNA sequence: TGTGCCAGCAGCCAAGAGTTGGGAAGGGCAGGCTATGGCTACACCTTC.

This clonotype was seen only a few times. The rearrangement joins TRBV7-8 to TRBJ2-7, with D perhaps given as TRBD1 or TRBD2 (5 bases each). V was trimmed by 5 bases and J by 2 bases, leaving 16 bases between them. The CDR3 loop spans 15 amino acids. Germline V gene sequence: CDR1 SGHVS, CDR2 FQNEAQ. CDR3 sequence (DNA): TGTGCCAGCAGCCCAAACCGGGACCGCCCCTACGAGCAGTACTTC. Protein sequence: CASSPNRDRPYEQYF.

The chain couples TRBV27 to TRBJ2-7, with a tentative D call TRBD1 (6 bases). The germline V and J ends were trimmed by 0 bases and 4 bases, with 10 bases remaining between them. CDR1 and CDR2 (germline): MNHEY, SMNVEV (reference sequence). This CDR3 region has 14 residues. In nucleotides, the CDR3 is TGTGCCAGCAGTTTATCGGGCACAGGGTACGAGCAGTACTTC. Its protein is CASSLSGTGYEQYF.

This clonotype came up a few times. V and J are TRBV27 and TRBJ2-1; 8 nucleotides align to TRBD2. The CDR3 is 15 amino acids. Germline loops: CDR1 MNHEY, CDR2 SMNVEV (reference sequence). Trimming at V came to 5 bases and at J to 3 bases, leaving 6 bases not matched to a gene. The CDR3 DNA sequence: TGTGCCAGCAGTATCCGGGGGGGCCTCTACAATGAGCAGTTCTTC. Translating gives CASSIRGGLYNEQFF.

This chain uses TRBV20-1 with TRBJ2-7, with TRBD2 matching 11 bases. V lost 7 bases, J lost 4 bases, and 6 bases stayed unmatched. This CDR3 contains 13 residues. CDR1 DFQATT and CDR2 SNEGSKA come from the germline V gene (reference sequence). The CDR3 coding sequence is TGCAGTGTTAGCGGGGGGGATGGGTACGAGCAGTACTTC. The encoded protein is CSVSGGDGYEQYF.

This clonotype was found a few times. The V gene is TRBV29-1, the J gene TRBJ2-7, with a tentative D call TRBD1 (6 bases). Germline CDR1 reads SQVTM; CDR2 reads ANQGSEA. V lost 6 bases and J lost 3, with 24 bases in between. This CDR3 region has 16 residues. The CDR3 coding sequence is TGCAGCGTCCTACCCTTCTCGGGACAATCAGGCTACGAGCAGTACTTC. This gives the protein CSVLPFSGQSGYEQYF.

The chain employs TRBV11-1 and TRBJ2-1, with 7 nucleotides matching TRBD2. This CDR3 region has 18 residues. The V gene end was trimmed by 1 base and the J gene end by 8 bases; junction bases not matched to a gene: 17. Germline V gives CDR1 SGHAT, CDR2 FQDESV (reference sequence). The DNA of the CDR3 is TGTGCCAGCAGCTTAGGGTTAGGGAGCGGGGCTGGGTCGGATGAGCAGTTCTTC. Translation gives CASSLGLGSGAGSDEQFF.